These 8 T cell receptor beta chains originate from one sample sequenced in a study of blood T cell repertoires in COVID-19. Sequenced by immunoSEQ multiplex PCR; TCRdb stores in-frame clones only, minus some. The table shows about 160,000 clones, with around four fifths occurring only once. Sequencing was performed on peripheral blood. The receptors here all came from a woman older than 75 with acute or convalescent COVID-19.

On this clone itself: In the same sample, other DNA sequences code for this CDR3. This chain uses TRBV9 with TRBJ2-1, with TRBD2 as a possible D gene (5 bases). CDR1 is SGDLS and CDR2 is YYNGEE in the germline V gene. V shed 3 bases and J shed 1 base, with 11 bases lying between them. The CDR3 is 15 residues long. The chain's CDR3 is CASSANRGSYNEQFF. CDR3 bases: TGTGCCAGCAGCGCCAATAGAGGGTCCTACAATGAGCAGTTCTTC.

This chain joins TRBV11-3 and TRBJ2-1; a weak D match, TRBD2 (7 bases). This CDR3 is built from 14 residues. V gave up 5 bases and J gave up 5 bases, with 13 bases separating them. The V gene's germline CDR1 is SGHNT and CDR2 YENEEA. This chain's CDR3 is CASSQGGGDNEQFF. The CDR3 region has the DNA TGTGCCAGCAGCCAGGGAGGGGGGGACAATGAGCAGTTCTTC.

The count of this clone is one. The rearrangement uses TRBV15 and TRBJ2-3, with 8 bases identical to TRBD1. V shed 3 bases and J 0 bases; nucleotides not matched to a gene: 5. The CDR3 sequence is 16 residues long. Germline lookup yields CDR1 LNHNV and CDR2 YYDKDF (reference sequence). The CDR3: CATSRGQDASTDTQYF. The DNA of the CDR3 is TGTGCCACCAGCAGGGGACAGGACGCTAGCACAGATACGCAGTATTTT.

V and J are TRBV2 and TRBJ2-7; 7 nucleotides match TRBD2. V was clipped by 2 bases and J by 4 bases; unmatched bases: 8. CDR3 length: 15 amino acids. CDR1 and CDR2 from the germline V gene are SNHLY and FYNNEI. The CDR3 nucleotides read TGTGCCAGCAGTGAAATCGGAGCGGGGAGATACGAGCAGTACTTC. Encoded protein: CASSEIGAGRYEQYF.

This chain links TRBV2 with TRBJ1-2, with 9 nucleotides matching TRBD1. The length of the CDR3 is 14 residues. Trimming removed 5 bases from V and 6 bases from J; junction bases left unmatched: 7. Germline values: CDR1 SNHLY, CDR2 FYNNEI. The CDR3 protein is CASSSLRTGDGYTF. For the CDR3, the DNA is TGTGCCAGCAGTAGCCTTCGGACAGGGGATGGCTACACCTTC. The entire variable domain, with the rest obtained from reference TRBV2 and TRBJ1-2, is as follows: EPEVTQTPSHQVTQMGQEVILRCVPISNHLYFYWYRQILGQKVEFLVSFYNNEISEKSEIFDDQFSVERPDGSNFTLKIRSTKLEDSAMYFCASSSLRTGDGYTFGSGTRLTVV.

The V call is TRBV5-1, the J call TRBJ1-1; 7 positions agree with TRBD1. Germline trimming cut 3 bases from V and 0 bases from J; bases unmatched to any gene: 2. Germline values: CDR1 SGHRS, CDR2 YFSETQ. The CDR3 is 14 residues long. In nucleotides, the CDR3 is TGCGCCAGCAGCTATGGACAGGTGAACACTGAAGCTTTCTTT. It yields the protein CASSYGQVNTEAFF.

The chain joins TRBV6-2 or TRBV6-3 to TRBJ2-1, with TRBD2 matching 10 bases. Germline CDR1 reads MNHEY; CDR2 reads SVGEGT. The CDR3 is 16 residues long. Unmatched junction bases numbered 4, after V lost 5 bases and J lost 0 bases. CDR3 protein: CASSRSGRSSYNEQFF. In DNA, the CDR3 is TGTGCCAGCAGTCGTAGCGGGAGGAGCTCCTACAATGAGCAGTTCTTC.

This clone turned up a few times. The rearrangement joins TRBV7-2 to TRBJ1-1, with D uncertain. The V end was cut by 1 base, the J end by 3 bases, with 6 bases between. This CDR3 is 13 amino acids long. Per the germline V gene, CDR1 is SGHTA and CDR2 is FQGNSA. The CDR3 sequence: CASSLEAHTEAFF. CDR3 DNA sequence: TGTGCCAGCAGCTTAGAAGCTCACACTGAAGCTTTCTTT.